The clone carrying this T cell receptor (beta chain) came up a few times. Its target is not known. Germline V lookup: CDR1 GTSNPN, CDR2 SVGIG (reference sequence). The CDR3 totals 13 residues. Trimming pared 2 bases from V and 7 bases from J, leaving 11 bases between. The study reverse transcribed the entire isolated RNA, so it sequenced expressed TCRB transcripts. Method: immunoSEQ multiplex PCR; TCRdb's copy keeps in-frame clones and lacks some. The sample has more than 300,000 clones; about 16% are singletons. The sample is drawn from a study of beta chain features in type 1 diabetes. Study-level results: The naive, central memory and Treg TCRB repertoires looked more alike in patients than they did in healthy donors.

Isolation of CD4+ naive, central memory, regulatory and stem cell-like memory cells was achieved by sorting via CD45RO/CCR7/CD25/CD127/CD95/CD27. Sample: naive CD4+ T cells from blood. This sequence was found in a woman between 18 and 29 years old in good health. The chain joins TRBV30 to TRBJ2-2; the D is unclear. The CDR3 sequence is CAWSLPAVGELFF. CDR3 sequence (DNA): TGTGCCTGGAGTCTCCCTGCGGTCGGGGAGCTGTTTTTT.